This TCR beta chain came from a study of Graves' ophthalmopathy and Graves' hyperthyroidism. Turning to the study itself: Samples of peripheral blood were obtained at initial diagnosis, prior to treatment of any kind. The study's findings and limits: In blood, most expanded thyroid clonotypes above 0.001 frequency were also detected.

This clonotype was seen at least ten times. Its antigen is not known. Amplification targeted the TCR beta CDR3 regions, with RNA transcripts as the source material. The first-round RT-PCR employed HTBI primers together with the Qiagen OneStep RT-PCR kit. A multiplex PCR was then performed as the second round. Via MiXCR, TCRdb re-called the multiplex PCR reads, giving one row per CDR3 protein. The data contain about 220,000 distinct CDR3 sequences, roughly 21% of them singletons. Active ophthalmopathy (CAS at least 3, NOSPECS at least 4), lasting under 3 months. Isolation of PBMCs was performed using about 9.9 ml of fresh peripheral blood. V was trimmed by 7 bases and J by 4 bases, leaving 10 bases between them. Germline CDR1 reads DFQATT; CDR2 reads SNEGSKA (reference sequence). This CDR3 spans 11 amino acids.

This clonotype was sampled from a woman in her 50s with Graves' ophthalmopathy. The sequenced sample consisted of peripheral blood. The chain recombines TRBV20-1 with TRBJ1-1; D remains ambiguous. The CDR3 coding sequence is TGCAGTGGGGGTGCGGGCACTGAAGCTTTCTTT. It specifies CSGGAGTEAFF.